This T cell receptor (beta chain) was recorded in a study of T cell responses to AZD1222 COVID-19 vaccine. Study-wide findings and caveats: White British donors predominated, females outnumbered males, and clonal diversity was possibly underestimated. Baseline seropositives among AZD1222 recipients totaled only 5 to 7. Repertoires were obtained only post-peak T cell response.

Sequencing used immunoSEQ multiplex PCR; TCRdb keeps in-frame clones, though not all of them. The table records about 130,000 clones, roughly 85% of them present only once. Germline V CDR1 and CDR2: LNHDA, SQIVND (reference sequence). V lost 11 bases and J 2 bases, leaving 15 bases between the germline ends. The CDR3 runs 13 residues. About this clone: The antigen remains undetermined.

V is TRBV19 and J is TRBJ1-1; D perhaps matches TRBD1 (5 bases). This TCR was recovered from an adult who received the MenACWY meningococcal vaccine as a control. Sequenced material: peripheral blood, taken 28 days after the second dose of the MenACWY control vaccine. The CDR3 region has the DNA TGTGCCGTCCGTAGGGACCTCAACACTGAAGCTTTCTTT. It translates to CAVRRDLNTEAFF.